Listed below are T cell receptor beta chains from one sample, sequenced in a study of identical twins. TCRdb analysed the 5' RACE reads with MiXCR anew, one entry per CDR3 protein. The sample consists of approximately 690,000 distinct CDR3 sequences, less than 7% of them appearing once. The sequencing input was naive T cells sorted from blood. The source of these receptors is a man aged 18 to 30 in good health. Both conserved end residues are part of each CDR3. The order of the fields is D gene, J gene, clone size, V gene, CDR3 protein, CDR3 DNA. D genes are given only for firm matches. Clone size appears in some rows only: once, few, many, or a class for an expanded clone.

NA,TRBJ2-1,few,TRBV6-2/TRBV6-3,CASSQNPDGTNEQFF,TGTGCCAGCAGTCAAAACCCCGACGGAACCAATGAGCAGTTCTTC
NA,TRBJ2-3,many,TRBV12-3/TRBV12-4,CASGGDTQYF,TGTGCCAGCGGTGGGGATACGCAGTATTTT
TRBD1,TRBJ2-1,many,TRBV29-1,CSTRQGGYNEQFF,TGCAGCACCCGACAGGGGGGCTACAATGAGCAGTTCTTC
TRBD2,TRBJ2-3,many,TRBV6-1,CASRLAGGGDTQYF,TGTGCCAGCAGGCTGGCGGGGGGAGGAGATACGCAGTATTTT
TRBD2,TRBJ2-1,few,TRBV5-1,CASSSGTSGTNSYNEQFF,TGCGCCAGCAGCTCCGGGACTAGCGGGACCAACTCCTACAATGAGCAGTTCTTC
NA,TRBJ2-1,few,TRBV29-1,CSVENRGGGNEQFF,TGCAGCGTGGAAAACAGGGGAGGGGGAAATGAGCAGTTCTTC
NA,TRBJ2-3,few,TRBV7-9,CASSLAEDGDTQYF,TGTGCCAGCAGCTTAGCAGAGGACGGAGATACGCAGTATTTT
TRBD1,TRBJ2-7,NA,TRBV7-9,CASSPRGGDSISYEQYF,TGTGCCAGCAGCCCTAGGGGTGGGGACAGTATATCCTACGAGCAGTACTTC
TRBD2,TRBJ2-1,NA,TRBV18,CASSRTSDNNEQFF,TGTGCCAGCTCCCGGACTAGCGACAACAATGAGCAGTTCTTC
NA,TRBJ1-5,many,TRBV20-1,CSASLGADQPQHF,TGCAGTGCTAGTTTAGGTGCGGATCAGCCCCAGCATTTT
TRBD1,TRBJ2-7,NA,TRBV7-9,CASSLQGVSSSYEQYF,TGTGCCAGCAGCTTGCAGGGGGTCAGTTCCTCCTACGAGCAGTACTTC
NA,TRBJ2-1,many,TRBV10-3,CAISESSGNEQFF,TGTGCCATCAGTGAGTCGTCTGGTAATGAGCAGTTCTTC
TRBD1,TRBJ1-1,few,TRBV2,CAGYRGGAEAFF,TGTGCCGGTTACAGGGGTGGGGCTGAAGCTTTCTTT
NA,TRBJ2-2,few,TRBV20-1,CSAQGPTYTGELFF,TGCAGTGCTCAGGGCCCTACTTACACCGGGGAGCTGTTTTTT